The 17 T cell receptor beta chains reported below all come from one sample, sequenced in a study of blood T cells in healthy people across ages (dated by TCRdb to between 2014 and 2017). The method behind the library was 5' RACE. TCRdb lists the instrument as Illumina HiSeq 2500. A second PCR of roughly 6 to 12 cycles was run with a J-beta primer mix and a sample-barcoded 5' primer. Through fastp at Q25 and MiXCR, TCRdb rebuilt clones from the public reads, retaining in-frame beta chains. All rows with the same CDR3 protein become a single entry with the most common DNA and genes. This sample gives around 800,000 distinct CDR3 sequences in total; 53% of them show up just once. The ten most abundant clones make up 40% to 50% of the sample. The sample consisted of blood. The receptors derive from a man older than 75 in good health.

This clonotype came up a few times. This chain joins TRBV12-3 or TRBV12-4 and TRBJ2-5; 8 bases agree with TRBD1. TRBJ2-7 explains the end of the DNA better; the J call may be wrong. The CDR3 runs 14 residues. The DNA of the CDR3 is TGTGCCAGCAGCCCAGGACAGGGTTCCATCGAGCAGTACTTC. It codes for CASSPGQGSIEQYF.

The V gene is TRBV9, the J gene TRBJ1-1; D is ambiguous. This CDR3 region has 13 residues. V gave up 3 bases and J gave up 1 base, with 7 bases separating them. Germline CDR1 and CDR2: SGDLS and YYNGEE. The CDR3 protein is CASSAAANTEAFF. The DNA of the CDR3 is TGTGCCAGCAGCGCAGCAGCGAACACTGAAGCTTTCTTT.

The CDR3 here is CASRPQGADKNIQYF. For the CDR3, the DNA is TGTGCCAGCAGACCCCAGGGGGCTGACAAAAACATTCAGTACTTC. J is TRBJ2-4 and V is TRBV6-5; 8 positions agree with TRBD1. The CDR3 runs to 15 residues. Germline lookup yields CDR1 MNHEY and CDR2 SVGAGI. V shed 6 bases, J shed 3 bases, and the junction held 7 bases outside the gene matches.

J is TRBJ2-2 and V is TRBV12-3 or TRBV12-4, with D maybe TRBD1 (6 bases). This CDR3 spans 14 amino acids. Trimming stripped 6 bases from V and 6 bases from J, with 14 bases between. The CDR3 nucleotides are TGTGCCAGCAGCGGACAGATCCACGCCGGGGAGCTGTTTTTT. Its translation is CASSGQIHAGELFF.

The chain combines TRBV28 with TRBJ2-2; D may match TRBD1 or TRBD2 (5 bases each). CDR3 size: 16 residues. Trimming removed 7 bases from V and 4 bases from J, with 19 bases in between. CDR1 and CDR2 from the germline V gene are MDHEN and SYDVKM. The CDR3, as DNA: TGTGCCAGCACTACGACAGTGACTACCAGCACCGGGGAGCTGTTTTTT. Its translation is CASTTTVTTSTGELFF.

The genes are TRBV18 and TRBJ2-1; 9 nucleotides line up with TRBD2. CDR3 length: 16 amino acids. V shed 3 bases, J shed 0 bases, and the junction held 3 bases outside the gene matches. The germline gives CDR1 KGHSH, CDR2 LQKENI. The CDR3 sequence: CASSPYSGSSYNEQFF. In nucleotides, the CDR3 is TGTGCCAGCTCACCTTATAGCGGGAGCTCCTACAATGAGCAGTTCTTC.

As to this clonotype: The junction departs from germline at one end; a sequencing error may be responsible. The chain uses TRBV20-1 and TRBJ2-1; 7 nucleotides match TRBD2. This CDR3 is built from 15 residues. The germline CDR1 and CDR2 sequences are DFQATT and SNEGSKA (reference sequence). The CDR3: CSAGEGSGRYNEQFF. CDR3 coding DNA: TGCAGTGCTGGAGAGGGTAGCGGGCGTTACAATGAGCAGTTCTTC.

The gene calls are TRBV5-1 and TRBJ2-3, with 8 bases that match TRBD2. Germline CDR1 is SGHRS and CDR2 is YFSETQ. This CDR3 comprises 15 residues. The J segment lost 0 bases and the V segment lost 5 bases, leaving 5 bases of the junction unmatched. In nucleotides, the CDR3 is TGCGCCAGCAGGGTACCTAGCGGGAGCACAGATACGCAGTATTTT. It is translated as CASRVPSGSTDTQYF.

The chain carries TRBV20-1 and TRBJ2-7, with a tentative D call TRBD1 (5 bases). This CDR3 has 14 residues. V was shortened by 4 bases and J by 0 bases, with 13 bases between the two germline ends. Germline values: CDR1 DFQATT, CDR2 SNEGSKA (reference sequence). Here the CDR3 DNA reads TGCAGTGCTATGCGGCAGGGCCGCTCCTACGAGCAGTACTTC. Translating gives CSAMRQGRSYEQYF.

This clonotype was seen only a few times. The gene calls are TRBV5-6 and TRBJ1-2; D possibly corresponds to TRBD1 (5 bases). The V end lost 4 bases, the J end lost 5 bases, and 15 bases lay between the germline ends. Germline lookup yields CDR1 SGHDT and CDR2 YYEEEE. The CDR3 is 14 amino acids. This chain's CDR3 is CASSGEGRGYGYTF. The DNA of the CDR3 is TGTGCCAGCAGCGGGGAAGGACGGGGGTATGGCTACACCTTC.

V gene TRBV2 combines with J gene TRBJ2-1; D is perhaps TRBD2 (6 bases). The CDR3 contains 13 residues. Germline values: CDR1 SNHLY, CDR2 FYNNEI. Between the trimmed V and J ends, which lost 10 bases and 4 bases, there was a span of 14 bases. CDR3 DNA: TGTGCCAACTGGGGGGAAGGTTACAATGAGCAGTTCTTC. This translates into CANWGEGYNEQFF.

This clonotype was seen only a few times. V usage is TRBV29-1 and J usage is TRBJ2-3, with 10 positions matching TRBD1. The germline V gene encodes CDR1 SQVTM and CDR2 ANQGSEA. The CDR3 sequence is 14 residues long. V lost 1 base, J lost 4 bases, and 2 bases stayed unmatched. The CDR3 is CSVEGTGGPDTQYF. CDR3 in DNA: TGCAGCGTTGAAGGGACAGGGGGTCCAGATACGCAGTATTTT.

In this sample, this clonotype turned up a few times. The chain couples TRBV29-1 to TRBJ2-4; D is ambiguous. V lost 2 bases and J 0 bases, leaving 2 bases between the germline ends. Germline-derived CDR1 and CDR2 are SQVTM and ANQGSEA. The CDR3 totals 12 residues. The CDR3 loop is CSVERAKNIQYF. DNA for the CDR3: TGCAGCGTTGAACGAGCCAAAAACATTCAGTACTTC.

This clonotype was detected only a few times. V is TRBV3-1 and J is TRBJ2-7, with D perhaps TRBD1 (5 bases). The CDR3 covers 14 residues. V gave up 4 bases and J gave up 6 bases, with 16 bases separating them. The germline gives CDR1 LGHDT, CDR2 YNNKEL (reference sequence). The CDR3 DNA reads TGTGCCAGCAGCCCCGCTTGGGGCAGCCGCGAGCAGTACTTC. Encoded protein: CASSPAWGSREQYF.

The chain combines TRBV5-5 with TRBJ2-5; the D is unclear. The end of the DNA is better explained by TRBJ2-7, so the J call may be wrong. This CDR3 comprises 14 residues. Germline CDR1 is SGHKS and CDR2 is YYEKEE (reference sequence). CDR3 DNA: TGTGCCAGCAGCTTCCGGCAAGGGAACTACGAGCAGTACTTC. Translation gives CASSFRQGNYEQYF.

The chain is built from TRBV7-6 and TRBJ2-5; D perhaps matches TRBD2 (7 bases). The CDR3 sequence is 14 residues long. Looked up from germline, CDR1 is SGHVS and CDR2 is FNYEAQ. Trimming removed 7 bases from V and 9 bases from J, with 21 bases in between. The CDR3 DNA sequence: TGTGCCAGCATCCGTACAGGGATGGGGGGGGCCCAGTACTTC. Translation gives CASIRTGMGGAQYF.

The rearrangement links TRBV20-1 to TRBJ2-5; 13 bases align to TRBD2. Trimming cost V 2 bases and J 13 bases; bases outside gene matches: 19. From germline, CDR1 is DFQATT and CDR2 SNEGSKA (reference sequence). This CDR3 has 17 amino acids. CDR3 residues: CSARISGTSGILSLPYF. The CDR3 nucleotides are TGCAGTGCTAGAATCTCCGGGACTAGCGGGATCCTCTCCCTTCCGTACTTC.